The 28 T cell receptor beta chains below come from one sample, sequenced in a study of cytomegalovirus exposure and HLA in healthy donors. A multiplex PCR was run with 60 Vbeta primers and 13 Jbeta primers. Sequencing was performed with immunoSEQ multiplex PCR; in TCRdb, only in-frame clones are kept and a portion is missing. The repertoire includes roughly 180,000 clones, 70% to 90% of them detected once, and 4% to 6% sits in the top ten. Input material: PBMCs. Receptors were obtained from a girl between 10 and 17 years old in good health and CMV-seropositive.

In its sample, this clone was seen a few times. The V call is TRBV5-1, the J call TRBJ2-2; TRBD1 agrees at 9 bases. The CDR3 spans 16 residues. Germline lookup yields CDR1 SGHRS and CDR2 YFSETQ. J gave up 5 bases and V 2 bases, and 7 bases lay outside the gene matches. The CDR3 DNA reads TGCGCCAGCAGCTTTATACAGGGGGCTTTTACCGGGGAGCTGTTTTTT. Translated, it gives CASSFIQGAFTGELFF.

The chain employs TRBV14 and TRBJ1-4; 7 bases agree with TRBD1. With V trimmed by 4 bases and J by 10 bases, 15 bases remained unmatched. CDR1 and CDR2 from the germline V gene are SGHDN and FVKESK. The CDR3 extends over 16 amino acids. CDR3 sequence (DNA): TGTGCCAGCAGCCCAGACGGGACAGAGGATCACGGAAAACTGTTTTTT. Protein product: CASSPDGTEDHGKLFF.

The chain carries TRBV30 and TRBJ2-5, with D possibly TRBD1 on 5 matching bases. V was cut by 0 bases and J by 5 bases, with 13 bases left in between. Germline-derived CDR1 and CDR2 are GTSNPN and SVGIG (reference sequence). This CDR3 is built from 14 residues. Written as DNA, the CDR3 is TGTGCCTGGAGTGTACGCGGACATCTTGAGACCCAGTACTTC. This encodes CAWSVRGHLETQYF.

V gene TRBV9 combines with J gene TRBJ1-2, with 10 bases fitting TRBD1. Germline V gives CDR1 SGDLS, CDR2 YYNGEE. This CDR3 has 18 amino acids. V shed 0 bases, J shed 7 bases, and the junction held 15 bases outside the gene matches. In DNA form, the CDR3 reads TGTGCCAGCAGCGTAGGCCGGACAGGGGGGTCACATAAGGCTGGCTACACCTTC. Amino acid sequence: CASSVGRTGGSHKAGYTF. Combining the CDR3 with reference TRBV9 and TRBJ1-2 gives the whole variable domain DSGVTQTPKHLITATGQRVTLRCSPRSGDLSVYWYQQSLDQGLQFLIQYYNGEERAKGNILERFSAQQFPDLHSELNLSSLELGDSALYFCASSVGRTGGSHKAGYTFGSGTRLTVV.

This clone has just a few counts. V is TRBV9 and J is TRBJ2-2; TRBD2 matches at 7 bases. Trimming removed 0 bases from V and 1 base from J; junction bases left unmatched: 3. Germline V lookup: CDR1 SGDLS, CDR2 YYNGEE. The CDR3 is made up of 16 amino acids. The CDR3 DNA is TGTGCCAGCAGCGTAGTACCTAGCGGGAACACCGGGGAGCTGTTTTTT. It is translated as CASSVVPSGNTGELFF.

The chain employs TRBV6-5 and TRBJ1-1; D gene ambiguous. Germline V gives CDR1 MNHEY, CDR2 SVGAGI. V gave up 2 bases and J gave up 5 bases, with 9 bases separating them. There are 13 residues in the CDR3. The CDR3 spells CASSYRDGTEAFF. CDR3 in DNA: TGTGCCAGCAGTTACCGCGATGGTACTGAAGCTTTCTTT.

This clone has more than one count but fewer than ten. The chain couples TRBV5-4 to TRBJ2-7; 12 positions agree with TRBD2. CDR1 is SGHNT and CDR2 is YYREEE in the germline V gene (reference sequence). V lost 5 bases and J lost 6; bases outside the gene matches: 9. The CDR3 length is 15 residues. CDR3 amino acids: CASSLAGGRSPEQYF. Written as DNA, the CDR3 is TGTGCCAGCAGTCTAGCGGGGGGGCGATCCCCCGAGCAGTACTTC.

This sequence joins TRBV7-8 and TRBJ1-4; D might be TRBD1 (6 bases). V was trimmed by 6 bases and J by 0 bases, leaving 17 bases between them. Germline loops: CDR1 SGHVS, CDR2 FQNEAQ. The CDR3 totals 17 residues. The CDR3: CASRVHGSGATNEKLFF. The CDR3 DNA sequence: TGTGCCAGCAGAGTACACGGATCAGGGGCAACTAATGAAAAACTGTTTTTT.

This clone was counted once. The chain employs TRBV5-1 and TRBJ1-2; TRBD1 aligns across 7 bases. Per the germline V gene, CDR1 is SGHRS and CDR2 is YFSETQ. V lost 4 bases, J lost 6 bases, and 6 bases stayed unmatched. The CDR3 spans 13 residues. The CDR3 DNA is TGCGCCAGCAGCCCCCAGGGGGTGGATGGCTACACCTTC. As protein: CASSPQGVDGYTF.

This clone came up once. The chain links TRBV5-1 to TRBJ2-5, with D unclear. Judging by the DNA end, TRBJ2-7 fits better; the J call may be wrong. This CDR3 region has 16 residues. Germline values: CDR1 SGHRS, CDR2 YFSETQ. The CDR3 spells CASSLVPQMPSYEQYF. The CDR3, as DNA: TGCGCCAGCAGCCTAGTCCCTCAAATGCCCTCCTACGAGCAGTACTTC.

CDR3 nucleotide sequence: TGTGCCAGCAGTGAAAGGTTCGGGGGAGGGACTGAAGCTTTCTTT. Amino acids: CASSERFGGGTEAFF. The V and J genes are TRBV6-1 and TRBJ1-1; D is possibly TRBD1 (5 bases). CDR3 length: 15 amino acids. The ends were cut back, 2 bases at V and 5 bases at J, with 15 bases in the middle. Germline CDR1 is MNHNS and CDR2 is SASEGT.

V usage is TRBV4-1 and J usage is TRBJ1-1; the D gene is possibly TRBD1 (6 bases). With 3 bases removed from V and 4 bases from J, the gap between germline ends came to 9 bases. The CDR3 has 13 residues. In germline, CDR1 is MGHRA, CDR2 YSYEKL. The CDR3, as DNA: TGCGCCAGCAGCCAGGGGGCAGCCACTGAAGCTTTCTTT. Residues: CASSQGAATEAFF.

The chain carries TRBV6-5 and TRBJ1-1, with D maybe TRBD1 (5 bases). Germline lookup yields CDR1 MNHEY and CDR2 SVGAGI. The length of the CDR3 is 13 residues. Trimming took 2 bases from V and 8 from J, leaving 12 bases between them. The CDR3 bases are TGTGCCAGCAGTTACGGTAGGACACGAGAAGCTTTCTTT. It yields the protein CASSYGRTREAFF.

The V call is TRBV5-4, the J call TRBJ2-4, with unresolved D. Trimming shortened V by 0 bases and J by 4 bases, and 8 bases separated the two germline ends. Germline CDR1 is SGHNT and CDR2 is YYREEE (reference sequence). The CDR3 totals 14 residues. CDR3 loop: CASSLDGQKNIQYF. Here the CDR3 DNA reads TGTGCCAGCAGCTTGGATGGGCAGAAAAACATTCAGTACTTC.

The chain combines TRBV7-9 with TRBJ1-1; D gene ambiguous. Germline CDR1 and CDR2: SEHNR and FQNEAQ (reference sequence). V shed 4 bases and J shed 1 base, with 7 bases lying between them. The CDR3 has 13 residues. CDR3 in DNA: TGTGCCAGCAGCTCCCGGTCGAACACTGAAGCTTTCTTT. Translating it yields CASSSRSNTEAFF.

This chain connects TRBV15 to TRBJ2-3; 11 bases align to TRBD1. Per the germline V gene, CDR1 is LNHNV and CDR2 is YYDKDF (reference sequence). CDR3 length equals 18 residues. V dropped 4 bases and J dropped 5; count of bases not matched to a gene: 14. As DNA, the CDR3 is TGTGCCACCAGCATAAGTATCTGGACAGGGGGCGCGGAAGATACGCAGTATTTT. It encodes CATSISIWTGGAEDTQYF.

The rearrangement joins TRBV28 to TRBJ1-1, with D possibly matching TRBD1 (6 bases). The germline gives CDR1 MDHEN, CDR2 SYDVKM. Trimming left V 6 bases short and J 4 bases short, with 15 bases between. This CDR3 comprises 14 residues. As DNA, the CDR3 is TGTGCCAGCAGACGAAACAGGGTTGTCACTGAAGCTTTCTTT. Its protein product is CASRRNRVVTEAFF.

This clone appeared once. The V call is TRBV18, the J call TRBJ2-7, with a weak D call TRBD1 (5 bases). The ends were cut back, 2 bases at V and 6 bases at J, with 20 bases in the middle. Germline values: CDR1 KGHSH, CDR2 LQKENI. The CDR3 consists of 16 residues. CDR3 loop: CASSPLQALVLSEQYF. CDR3 DNA: TGTGCCAGCTCACCATTACAGGCCCTTGTTCTCTCCGAGCAGTACTTC.

This rearrangement joins TRBV5-1 to TRBJ2-3; 12 nucleotides line up with TRBD2. This CDR3 has 16 residues. Trimming at V came to 4 bases and at J to 1 base, leaving 4 bases not matched to a gene. Germline CDR1 and CDR2: SGHRS and YFSETQ. As DNA, the CDR3 is TGCGCCAGCAGCGTCGGACTAGCGGGACGCACAGATACGCAGTATTTT. This codes for CASSVGLAGRTDTQYF.

The rearrangement joins TRBV11-1 to TRBJ2-7; 7 bases are shared with TRBD1. CDR1 and CDR2 from the germline V gene are SGHAT and FQDESV (reference sequence). This CDR3 is built from 13 residues. V dropped 4 bases and J dropped 3; count of bases not matched to a gene: 3. The CDR3 bases are TGTGCCAGCAGCTATGGGGACAGCTACGAGCAGTACTTC. Translation gives CASSYGDSYEQYF.

The V call is TRBV30, the J call TRBJ1-2; 8 bases line up with TRBD1. The V gene end was trimmed by 5 bases and the J gene end by 4 bases; junction bases not matched to a gene: 12. CDR1 GTSNPN and CDR2 SVGIG come from the germline V gene (reference sequence). CDR3 length: 15 residues. The CDR3 coding sequence is TGTGCCTGGGATGGGCCCGGGACAGGCGTCTATGGCTACACCTTC. Its protein is CAWDGPGTGVYGYTF.

The chain combines TRBV5-1 with TRBJ2-5; 9 nucleotides match TRBD1. Unmatched junction bases numbered 6, after V lost 3 bases and J lost 6 bases. The CDR3 has 14 amino acids. The V gene's germline CDR1 is SGHRS and CDR2 YFSETQ. CDR3 sequence reads: CASSSGQGRQTQYF. The CDR3, as DNA: TGCGCCAGCAGCTCAGGACAGGGGAGGCAGACCCAGTACTTC.

There are a few counts of this clone. The chain joins TRBV7-8 to TRBJ1-1, with a possible D match to TRBD1 (5 bases). Germline assignment: CDR1 SGHVS and CDR2 FQNEAQ. V was pared by 5 bases and J by 0 bases, with 10 bases between. CDR3 size: 14 residues. CDR3 region: CASSLGAVNTEAFF. The CDR3 DNA is TGTGCCAGCAGCCTAGGGGCCGTGAACACTGAAGCTTTCTTT.

The chain couples TRBV5-1 to TRBJ2-5, with 8 bases fitting TRBD1. V shed 2 bases, J shed 3 bases, and the junction held 3 bases outside the gene matches. The CDR3 runs to 14 residues. Germline loops: CDR1 SGHRS, CDR2 YFSETQ. The DNA of the CDR3 is TGCGCCAGCAGCTTCGGACAGGGAAAAGAGACCCAGTACTTC. Residues: CASSFGQGKETQYF.

The V gene is TRBV7-8, the J gene TRBJ1-2, with D possibly matching TRBD1 (6 bases). Looked up from germline, CDR1 is SGHVS and CDR2 is FQNEAQ. The CDR3 extends over 15 amino acids. Trimming stripped 6 bases from V and 0 bases from J, with 14 bases between. The CDR3 loop reads CASSFGQKPNYGYTF. The CDR3 DNA reads TGTGCCAGCAGTTTCGGACAGAAGCCTAACTATGGCTACACCTTC.

The V call is TRBV6-1, the J call TRBJ2-3, with TRBD1 matching over 7 bases. The V segment lost 0 bases and the J segment 0 bases; nucleotides outside the gene matches: 9. This CDR3 comprises 18 residues. Germline-derived CDR1 and CDR2 are MNHNS and SASEGT. The CDR3 DNA follows: TGTGCCAGCAGTGAAGCGATACTGACAGGGTCTAGCACAGATACGCAGTATTTT. This codes for CASSEAILTGSSTDTQYF.

The chain recombines TRBV14 with TRBJ1-2; D remains ambiguous. Germline assignment: CDR1 SGHDN and CDR2 FVKESK. The ends were cut back, 4 bases at V and 4 bases at J, with 16 bases in the middle. The CDR3 covers 15 residues. The CDR3 loop reads CASSPGKASFYGYTF. The CDR3 DNA sequence: TGTGCCAGCAGCCCCGGGAAGGCCTCGTTCTATGGCTACACCTTC.

The chain joins TRBV28 to TRBJ1-2; tentatively, D is TRBD1 (5 bases). CDR3 length equals 15 residues. V was pared by 2 bases and J by 7 bases, with 17 bases between. Germline V gene data show CDR1 as MDHEN and CDR2 as SYDVKM. The CDR3 is CASSLISSPGIGYTF. The CDR3 DNA is TGTGCCAGCAGTTTAATCAGTTCGCCAGGGATTGGCTACACCTTC.